This is a list of T cell receptor beta chains from one sample in a study of CD8+CD57+ T cells in acquired aplastic anemia. TCRdb passed the reads through MiXCR, listing each CDR3 protein once. The data show approximately 95,000 distinct CDR3 sequences, with about 67% seen just once and less than 75% held by the top ten. The sequencing input was sorted CD4+, CD8+, or CD8+CD57+ T cells (not recorded which) from PBMCs. The receptors come from a human donor with aplastic anemia. Each CDR3 is given with its conserved first and last residue. A D gene is named only where the DNA matches it firmly. The size field is filled for only some rows; it gives once, few, many or a size class.

D: .; J: TRBJ1-2; V: TRBV4-2; size: .; DNA: TGTGCCAGCAGCCAAGGAGGCAGTGGCGATGGCTACACCTTC; CDR3: CASSQGGSGDGYTF
D: .; J: TRBJ2-7; V: TRBV19; size: .; DNA: TGTGCCAGTAGCCTGACCGAACTTGGTGAATACGAGCAGTACTTC; CDR3: CASSLTELGEYEQYF
D: TRBD1; J: TRBJ2-3; V: TRBV4-1; size: .; DNA: TGCGCCAGCAGCCACCTGGGACAGGGGGACACAGATACGCAGTATTTT; CDR3: CASSHLGQGDTDTQYF
D: TRBD1; J: TRBJ2-2; V: TRBV7-9; size: once; DNA: TGTGCCAGCAGCGAAAGACAGGGGGACACCGGGGAGCTGTTTTTT; CDR3: CASSERQGDTGELFF
D: .; J: TRBJ1-1; V: TRBV5-1; size: .; DNA: TGCGCCAGCAGCGTTGACGGTCAATCAGCTTTCTTT; CDR3: CASSVDGQSAFF
D: TRBD2; J: TRBJ2-3; V: TRBV5-6; size: .; DNA: TGTGCCAGCAGCCCAGGGGAGCCGGGACTAGCAAATACGCAGTATTTT; CDR3: CASSPGEPGLANTQYF
D: .; J: TRBJ2-7; V: TRBV25-1; size: .; DNA: TGTGCCAGCAGTCCACGCGGACAGTCCTACGAGCAGTACTTC; CDR3: CASSPRGQSYEQYF
D: .; J: TRBJ2-7; V: TRBV14; size: .; DNA: TGTGCCAGCAGCCAAGATTACCACGAGCAGTACTTC; CDR3: CASSQDYHEQYF
D: TRBD2; J: TRBJ2-7; V: TRBV7-2; size: once; DNA: TGTGCCAGCAGCCCGGGACTAGCGGTAAACTACGAGCAGTACTTC; CDR3: CASSPGLAVNYEQYF
D: .; J: TRBJ2-7; V: TRBV29-1; size: .; DNA: TGCAGCGTGGGGACGGGGACCTACGAGCAGTACTTC; CDR3: CSVGTGTYEQYF
D: .; J: TRBJ2-7; V: TRBV10-3; size: .; DNA: TGTGCCATCAAGGGCGGGCTAGCTGACGAGCAGTACTTC; CDR3: CAIKGGLADEQYF
D: TRBD1; J: TRBJ1-6; V: TRBV15; size: .; DNA: TGTGCCACCAGCAGAGGAACTCAGGGGGCGCAAAGCGTCCTGATCTTT; CDR3: CATSRGTQGAQSVLIF
D: .; J: TRBJ1-1; V: TRBV7-8; size: .; DNA: TGTGCCAGCAGTTCAAATCAGGCTATGAACACTGAAGCTTTCTTT; CDR3: CASSSNQAMNTEAFF
D: TRBD1; J: TRBJ2-7; V: TRBV19; size: .; DNA: TGTGCCACCGCGACAGGGCCAGGCGAGCAGTACTTC; CDR3: CATATGPGEQYF
D: .; J: TRBJ2-3; V: TRBV7-9; size: few; DNA: TGTGCCAGCAGCTTCTACGATACGCAGTATTTT; CDR3: CASSFYDTQYF
D: TRBD2; J: TRBJ2-1; V: TRBV7-3; size: .; DNA: TGTGCCAGCAGCTTAGAAGGACTAGTTCGAGTTGAGCAGTTCTTC; CDR3: CASSLEGLVRVEQFF
D: .; J: TRBJ2-6; V: TRBV24-1; size: .; DNA: TGTGCCACCAGTGACTCGATCCCTTCTGGGGCCAACGTCCTGACTTTC; CDR3: CATSDSIPSGANVLTF
D: TRBD2; J: TRBJ2-7; V: TRBV12-3/TRBV12-4; size: .; DNA: TGTGCCAGCAGTCGGACTAGCGGGTCCCACGAGCAGTACTTC; CDR3: CASSRTSGSHEQYF
D: .; J: TRBJ2-1; V: TRBV19; size: few; DNA: TGTGCCAGTAGGGGACCGTACAATGAGCAGTTCTTC; CDR3: CASRGPYNEQFF
D: TRBD1; J: TRBJ1-5; V: TRBV7-6; size: .; DNA: TGTGCCAGCAGCTTGGGACAGGCGAGCAATCAGCCCCAGCATTTT; CDR3: CASSLGQASNQPQHF
D: .; J: TRBJ2-7; V: TRBV20-1; size: .; DNA: TGCAGTGCTAGTGGGGATATCCAGCAGTACTTC; CDR3: CSASGDIQQYF
D: TRBD1; J: TRBJ1-5; V: TRBV5-1; size: once; DNA: TGCGCCAGCAGCTTGACGGGACAGGGGGGCAATCAGCCCCAGCATTTT; CDR3: CASSLTGQGGNQPQHF
D: .; J: TRBJ2-3; V: TRBV10-3; size: .; DNA: TGTGCCATCAGGGAGGTCGGAGCAAGCACAGATACGCAGTATTTT; CDR3: CAIREVGASTDTQYF
D: TRBD2; J: TRBJ2-1; V: TRBV2; size: .; DNA: TGTGCCAGCAGTCGGCTAGCGGACAATGAGCAGTTCTTC; CDR3: CASSRLADNEQFF
D: .; J: TRBJ2-7; V: TRBV9; size: .; DNA: TGTGCCAGCAGCGATGGTGGGAACGAGCAGTACTTC; CDR3: CASSDGGNEQYF
D: TRBD2; J: TRBJ2-5; V: TRBV10-1; size: .; DNA: TGCGCCAGCACGTTCACTAGCGGGGGCCAAGAGACCCAGTACTTC; CDR3: CASTFTSGGQETQYF
D: .; J: TRBJ2-3; V: TRBV7-3; size: .; DNA: TGTGCCAGCAGCCGTGGGGCGCAGGATACGCAGTATTTT; CDR3: CASSRGAQDTQYF
D: TRBD1; J: TRBJ1-2; V: TRBV20-1; size: .; DNA: TGCAGTGCTAGAGATCTAGGGACAGACTATGGCTACACCTTC; CDR3: CSARDLGTDYGYTF
D: TRBD1; J: TRBJ2-5; V: TRBV7-9; size: once; DNA: TGTGCCAGCAGCCCACCAGACAGGGCGGGAGAGACCCAGTACTTC; CDR3: CASSPPDRAGETQYF
D: .; J: TRBJ2-5; V: TRBV29-1; size: .; DNA: TGCAGCGTTGAAGGGTGGGGAGAGACCCAGTACTTC; CDR3: CSVEGWGETQYF
D: .; J: TRBJ2-1; V: TRBV25-1; size: .; DNA: TGTGCCAGCAGTGAGTCTTACAGGGGCGCGGGAAGTGAGCAGTTCTTC; CDR3: CASSESYRGAGSEQFF
D: .; J: TRBJ2-5; V: TRBV15; size: .; DNA: TGTGCCACCAGCAGAGATCGGTTGGCACAGGAGACCCAGTACTTC; CDR3: CATSRDRLAQETQYF
D: TRBD1; J: TRBJ1-3; V: TRBV5-1; size: .; DNA: TGCGCCAGCAGCTTAGGGACAGATGGAAACACCATATATTTT; CDR3: CASSLGTDGNTIYF
D: .; J: TRBJ1-5; V: TRBV10-3; size: few; DNA: TGTGCCATCGACGGGGGACAGCCCCAGCATTTT; CDR3: CAIDGGQPQHF
D: TRBD1; J: TRBJ2-1; V: TRBV24-1; size: .; DNA: TGTGCCACCAGTGAACCTCTCGGGACAGGACCCCATGAGCAGTTCTTC; CDR3: CATSEPLGTGPHEQFF
D: .; J: TRBJ1-2; V: TRBV25-1; size: .; DNA: TGTGCCAGCAGTTGGGGAAAGGGTGGCTACACCTTC; CDR3: CASSWGKGGYTF
D: .; J: TRBJ2-3; V: TRBV10-3; size: few; DNA: TGTGCCATCACAGGGGTTTCCACAGATACGCAGTATTTT; CDR3: CAITGVSTDTQYF
D: TRBD1; J: TRBJ2-2; V: TRBV29-1; size: .; DNA: TGCAGCGGCCGGACAGGGTCCGCGAACACCGGGGAGCTGTTTTTT; CDR3: CSGRTGSANTGELFF
D: .; J: TRBJ1-5; V: TRBV16; size: .; DNA: TGTGCCAGCAGCCCACAGGGTGTGGAGCCCCAGCATTTT; CDR3: CASSPQGVEPQHF
D: .; J: TRBJ2-7; V: TRBV7-8; size: .; DNA: TGTGCCAGCAGCTTGCTGGGGCACTACGAGCAGTACTTC; CDR3: CASSLLGHYEQYF
D: .; J: TRBJ2-7; V: TRBV24-1; size: once; DNA: TGTGCCACCAGTGATGGCACCATCTACGAGCAGTACTTC; CDR3: CATSDGTIYEQYF
D: .; J: TRBJ2-6; V: TRBV2; size: many; DNA: TGTGCCAGCACGAGGGCCCCAGGCGGGGAATCTGGGGCCAACGTCCTGACTTTC; CDR3: CASTRAPGGESGANVLTF
D: .; J: TRBJ2-2; V: TRBV5-1; size: .; DNA: TGCGCCAGCAGCTTGGACGGAGGCGGGGAGCTGTTTTTT; CDR3: CASSLDGGGELFF
D: .; J: TRBJ2-7; V: TRBV29-1; size: .; DNA: TGCAGCGTTGCCAGGGGTCACAGATCGGGCTACGAGCAGTACTTC; CDR3: CSVARGHRSGYEQYF
D: .; J: TRBJ1-5; V: TRBV29-1; size: .; DNA: TGCAGCGTTCGTGAGACAGCAGCTGATAATCAGCCCCAGCATTTT; CDR3: CSVRETAADNQPQHF
D: .; J: TRBJ1-6; V: TRBV9; size: .; DNA: TGTGCCAGCAGCGAGACGGCTGCGGATTCACCCCTCCACTTT; CDR3: CASSETAADSPLHF
D: .; J: TRBJ2-7; V: TRBV10-3; size: .; DNA: TGTGCCATCAGGATTACCCGGGACGGAGGCTACGAGCAGTACTTC; CDR3: CAIRITRDGGYEQYF
D: .; J: TRBJ2-7; V: TRBV29-1; size: few; DNA: TGCAGCGTTGAAGGTGTGCCGGGGCTCTACGAGCAGTACTTC; CDR3: CSVEGVPGLYEQYF
D: TRBD2; J: TRBJ2-1; V: TRBV24-1; size: .; DNA: TGTGCCACCAGTGGTCAAGGGCCCACGACTAGCCCAACCCCCTACAATGAGCAGTTCTTC; CDR3: CATSGQGPTTSPTPYNEQFF
D: .; J: TRBJ1-4; V: TRBV2; size: .; DNA: TGTGCCAGCTACCGGGCAGAGGGAGAAAAACTGTTTTTT; CDR3: CASYRAEGEKLFF
D: .; J: TRBJ2-5; V: TRBV12-3/TRBV12-4; size: .; DNA: TGTGCCAGCAGTTTGAACAGAAAACAAGAGACCCAGTACTTC; CDR3: CASSLNRKQETQYF
D: TRBD2; J: TRBJ2-5; V: TRBV2; size: .; DNA: TGTGCCAGCAGCGCAAGCGGGGGGTACCAAGAGACCCAGTACTTC; CDR3: CASSASGGYQETQYF
D: .; J: TRBJ1-5; V: TRBV6-1; size: many; DNA: TGTGCCAGCAACCCTAACAGTTTCCATCAGCCCCAGCATTTT; CDR3: CASNPNSFHQPQHF
D: .; J: TRBJ2-2; V: TRBV20-1; size: .; DNA: TGCAGTGCTAGAGATACCGGGGAGCTGTTTTTT; CDR3: CSARDTGELFF
D: .; J: TRBJ1-2; V: TRBV15; size: .; DNA: TGTGCCACCAGCACCGGGGCCAACTATGGCTACACCTTC; CDR3: CATSTGANYGYTF